The 10 T cell receptor beta chains given below trace back to one sample, sequenced in a study of cytomegalovirus exposure and HLA in healthy donors. PCR primers comprised 60 Vbeta and 13 Jbeta primers. Profiling relied on immunoSEQ multiplex PCR, and the TCRdb table lists in-frame clones only, not all of them. This table has 180,000 or so clones, roughly 77% appearing once. Sequencing was done on a sample of PBMCs. The receptors shown here come from a woman aged 40 to 50 in good health and CMV-seropositive.

The chain links TRBV30 to TRBJ2-3, with 7 nucleotides matching TRBD1. Germline trimming cut 2 bases from V and 8 bases from J; bases unmatched to any gene: 10. In germline, CDR1 is GTSNPN, CDR2 SVGIG (reference sequence). There are 14 residues in the CDR3. In nucleotides, the CDR3 is TGTGCCTGGAGTCTTCGACAGGGACGAGGTACGCAGTATTTT. It encodes CAWSLRQGRGTQYF.

The chain recombines TRBV7-8 with TRBJ1-5; D is unclear. Trimming removed 3 bases at V and 1 base at J, with 13 bases between. This CDR3 contains 16 residues. The germline CDR1 and CDR2 sequences are SGHVS and FQNEAQ. CDR3 nucleotides: TGTGCCAGCAGCTTTATTCCGAGGTACAGCAATCAGCCCCAGCATTTT. Encoded protein: CASSFIPRYSNQPQHF. Looking up the rest from reference TRBV7-8 and TRBJ1-5 gives the full variable domain: GAGVSQSPRYKVAKRGQDVALRCDPISGHVSLFWYQQALGQGPEFLTYFQNEAQLDKSGLPSDRFFAERPEGSVSTLKIQRTQQEDSAVYLCASSFIPRYSNQPQHFGDGTRLSIL.

In DNA form, the CDR3 reads TGTGCCAGCACTAGGGGACAGGCCGCCGATCAGCCCCAGCATTTT. Its protein product is CASTRGQAADQPQHF. The J gene is TRBJ1-5, the V gene TRBV6-1; 8 bases fit TRBD1. The trim removed 7 bases at V and 5 bases at J, leaving 10 bases unmatched. The CDR3 spans 15 residues. Germline loops: CDR1 MNHNS, CDR2 SASEGT.

V is TRBV6-6 and J is TRBJ2-7, with 8 bases lining up with TRBD2. V shed 7 bases and J 3 bases; nucleotides not matched to a gene: 14. The germline V gene encodes CDR1 MNHNY and CDR2 SVGAGI (reference sequence). The CDR3 totals 16 residues. The CDR3 sequence is CASTPGDGRDFYEQYF. The CDR3 DNA reads as TGTGCCAGCACCCCTGGAGACGGGAGGGACTTCTACGAGCAGTACTTC.

The rearrangement links TRBV28 to TRBJ1-2; 7 bases are shared with TRBD1. V was pared by 2 bases and J by 3 bases, with 6 bases of the junction left unmatched. The CDR3 is made up of 15 amino acids. CDR1 is MDHEN and CDR2 is SYDVKM in the germline V gene. The CDR3 bases are TGTGCCAGCAGTTTAGAAAGAGGGGGCTACTATGGCTACACCTTC. Amino acid sequence: CASSLERGGYYGYTF.

The gene calls are TRBV5-4 and TRBJ1-2; 7 bases align to TRBD1. The junction had 10 bases not matched to a gene; V was cut back by 3 bases and J by 8 bases. The CDR3 contains 14 residues. Germline V lookup: CDR1 SGHNT, CDR2 YYREEE (reference sequence). In nucleotides, the CDR3 is TGTGCCAGCAGCTCGGACAGGTGGTCCGGGGGCTACACCTTC. Protein: CASSSDRWSGGYTF. The whole variable domain, remainder taken from reference TRBV5-4 and TRBJ1-2, is ETGVTQSPTHLIKTRGQQVTLRCSSQSGHNTVSWYQQALGQGPQFIFQYYREEENGRGNFPPRFSGLQFPNYSSELNVNALELDDSALYLCASSSDRWSGGYTFGSGTRLTVV.

The chain is built from TRBV6-5 and TRBJ2-7; D might be TRBD2 (6 bases). Between the trimmed V and J ends, which lost 10 bases and 3 bases, there was a span of 13 bases. Germline V lookup: CDR1 MNHEY, CDR2 SVGAGI. The CDR3 is made up of 12 amino acids. The CDR3: CANVAVNYEQYF. The CDR3 coding sequence is TGTGCCAACGTAGCGGTCAACTACGAGCAGTACTTC.

Only a few counts were recorded for this clone. This chain connects TRBV6-1 to TRBJ1-3; a weak D match, TRBD1 (5 bases). The germline V gene encodes CDR1 MNHNS and CDR2 SASEGT. The CDR3 covers 15 residues. Trimming removed 3 bases from V and 0 bases from J, with 9 bases in between. Written as DNA, the CDR3 is TGTGCCAGCAGTGACACTACAGGCTCTGGAAACACCATATATTTT. It translates to CASSDTTGSGNTIYF.

J is TRBJ2-7 and V is TRBV5-1; D possibly corresponds to TRBD1 (6 bases). The germline gives CDR1 SGHRS, CDR2 YFSETQ. The CDR3 is made up of 15 amino acids. Between the trimmed V and J ends, which lost 4 bases and 0 bases, there was a span of 14 bases. The CDR3 DNA follows: TGCGCCAGCAGCACAGGACAGCGAAGCTCCTACGAGCAGTACTTC. Its protein product is CASSTGQRSSYEQYF.

The chain combines TRBV11-2 with TRBJ2-7; D remains unclear. The germline V gene encodes CDR1 SGHAT and CDR2 FQNNGV. Trimming removed 3 bases from V and 1 base from J, with 4 bases in between. This CDR3 comprises 12 residues. CDR3 in DNA: TGTGCCAGCAGCTTCAATTCCTACGAGCAGTACTTC. Protein sequence: CASSFNSYEQYF.